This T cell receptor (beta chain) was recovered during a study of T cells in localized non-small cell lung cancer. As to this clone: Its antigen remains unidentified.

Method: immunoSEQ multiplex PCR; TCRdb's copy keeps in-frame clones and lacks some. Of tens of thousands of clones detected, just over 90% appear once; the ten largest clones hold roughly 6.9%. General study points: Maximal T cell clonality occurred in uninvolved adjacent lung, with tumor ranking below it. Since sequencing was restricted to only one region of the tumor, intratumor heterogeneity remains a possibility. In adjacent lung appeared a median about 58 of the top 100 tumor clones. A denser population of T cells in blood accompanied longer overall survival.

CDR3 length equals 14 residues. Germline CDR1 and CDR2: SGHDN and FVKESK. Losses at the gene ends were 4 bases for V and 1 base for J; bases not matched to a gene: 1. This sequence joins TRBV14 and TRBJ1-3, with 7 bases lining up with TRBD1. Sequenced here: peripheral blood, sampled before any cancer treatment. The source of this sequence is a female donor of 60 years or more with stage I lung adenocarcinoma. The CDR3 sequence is CASSPTGSGNTIYF. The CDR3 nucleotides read TGTGCCAGCAGCCCGACAGGGTCTGGAAACACCATATATTTT.